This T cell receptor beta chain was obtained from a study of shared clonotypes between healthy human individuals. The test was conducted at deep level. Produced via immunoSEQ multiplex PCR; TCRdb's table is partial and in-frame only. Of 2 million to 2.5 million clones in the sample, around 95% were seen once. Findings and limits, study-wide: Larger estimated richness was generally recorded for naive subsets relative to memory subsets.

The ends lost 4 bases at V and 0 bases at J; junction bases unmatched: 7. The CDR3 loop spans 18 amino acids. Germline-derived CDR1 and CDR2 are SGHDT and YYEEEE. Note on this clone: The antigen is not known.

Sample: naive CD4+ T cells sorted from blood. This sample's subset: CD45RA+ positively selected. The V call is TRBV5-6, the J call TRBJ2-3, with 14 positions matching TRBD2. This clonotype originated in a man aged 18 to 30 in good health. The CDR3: CASSGGLAGATSTDTQYF. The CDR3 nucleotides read TGTGCCAGCAGCGGGGGACTAGCGGGGGCCACTAGCACAGATACGCAGTATTTT.